The 13 T cell receptor beta chains given below trace back to one sample, sequenced in a study of T cells in Graves' hyperthyroidism and ophthalmopathy. TCR beta CDR3 region amplification was performed from RNA transcripts. Carried out on the TCR CDR3, a first-round RT-PCR used the HTBI primer set. TCRdb reprocessed the multiplex PCR reads via MiXCR and lists one record per CDR3 protein. The sample has around 690,000 distinct CDR3 sequences; 17% are singletons. Sequenced sample: blood. The origin of the receptors is a man aged 50 to 60 with Graves' hyperthyroidism.

This clonotype has just a few counts. The chain carries TRBV6-2 or TRBV6-3 and TRBJ1-5; D is undetermined. The V and J ends lost 0 bases and 3 bases respectively, with 12 bases between them. The V gene's germline CDR1 is MNHEY and CDR2 SVGEGT. The CDR3 has 16 residues. CDR3 region: CASSYSNRGFNQPQHF. The CDR3 nucleotides are TGTGCCAGCAGTTACTCTAACCGGGGATTCAATCAGCCCCAGCATTTT.

This clonotype was observed a handful of times. This chain links TRBV2 with TRBJ1-2; 9 positions match TRBD1. This CDR3 spans 14 amino acids. With V trimmed by 3 bases and J by 8 bases, 7 bases remained unmatched. Germline CDR1 SNHLY, CDR2 FYNNEI. The CDR3 spells CASSERDRAGGYTF. The CDR3 coding sequence is TGTGCCAGCAGTGAGAGGGACAGGGCAGGCGGCTACACCTTC.

This clonotype came up many times. This chain joins TRBV28 and TRBJ2-5; no definite D call. Germline assignment: CDR1 MDHEN and CDR2 SYDVKM. The V end was cut by 3 bases, the J end by 7 bases, with 21 bases between. The CDR3 is made up of 16 amino acids. DNA for the CDR3: TGTGCCAGCAGTTTGGGCAGGACCTTTGCGGCTCGGACCCAGTACTTC. Translating it yields CASSLGRTFAARTQYF. Together with reference TRBV28 and TRBJ2-5, the CDR3 gives the full variable domain: DVKVTQSSRYLVKRTGEKVFLECVQDMDHENMFWYRQDPGLGLRLIYFSYDVKMKEKGDIPEGYSVSREKKERFSLILESASTNQTSMYLCASSLGRTFAARTQYFGPGTRLLVL.

This clonotype showed up just a few times. The chain uses TRBV20-1 and TRBJ2-3; TRBD2 matches at 8 bases. V was pared by 3 bases and J by 2 bases, with 10 bases of the junction left unmatched. Germline V gene sequence: CDR1 DFQATT, CDR2 SNEGSKA (reference sequence). The CDR3 is 16 amino acids. CDR3: CSARLYIAGNTDTQYF. CDR3 coding DNA: TGCAGTGCTAGGCTTTATATAGCGGGGAACACAGATACGCAGTATTTT.

The table lists this clonotype with a few counts. The rearrangement links TRBV11-2 to TRBJ1-1; no firm D call. Germline assignment: CDR1 SGHAT and CDR2 FQNNGV. V lost 3 bases to trimming and J lost 4 bases, with 12 bases between them. This CDR3 has 14 residues. CDR3: CASSFRTGSTEAFF. Written as DNA, the CDR3 is TGTGCCAGCAGCTTTAGGACGGGCTCCACTGAAGCTTTCTTT.

On this clonotype: Just one base apart from a much larger clone, this may be a read error. J is TRBJ1-5 and V is TRBV27; D is uncertain. Germline CDR1 is MNHEY and CDR2 is SMNVEV (reference sequence). The CDR3 runs 14 residues. The CDR3 is CASSFGESNQPHHF. In nucleotides, the CDR3 is TGTGCCAGCAGTTTTGGGGAGAGCAATCAGCCCCATCATTTT.

This clonotype occurred many times. The genes are TRBV28 and TRBJ1-2; TRBD1 matches 7 bases. V shed 6 bases and J 4 bases; nucleotides not matched to a gene: 5. The CDR3 spans 13 residues. The V gene's germline CDR1 is MDHEN and CDR2 SYDVKM. As DNA, the CDR3 is TGTGCCAGCAGGGGGACAGCCACCTATGGCTACACCTTC. Translated: CASRGTATYGYTF.

This clonotype was observed many times. The J gene is TRBJ1-4, the V gene TRBV2; 8 nucleotides agree with TRBD1. The CDR3 is 14 residues long. Trimming at V came to 6 bases and at J to 8 bases, leaving 8 bases not matched to a gene. CDR1 and CDR2 (germline): SNHLY, FYNNEI. The CDR3 DNA follows: TGTGCCAGCAGCACCGACAGGGGAAGAGAAAAACTGTTTTTT. It codes for CASSTDRGREKLFF.

The CDR3 nucleotides are TGTGCCAGCAGCTTGTTCGGGAGGGCCCCCGGGACTAGCGCCCACGAGCAGTACTTC. It codes for CASSLFGRAPGTSAHEQYF. This chain joins TRBV7-2 and TRBJ2-7, with TRBD2 identical over 10 bases. The J segment lost 5 bases and the V segment lost 3 bases, leaving 19 bases of the junction unmatched. Germline values: CDR1 SGHTA, CDR2 FQGNSA. CDR3 length equals 19 residues.

CDR3 region: CASSLSAATFNYGYTF. The CDR3 DNA reads as TGTGCCAGCAGCTTATCGGCGGCGACCTTTAACTATGGCTACACCTTC. The chain has TRBV7-2 and TRBJ1-2; D is unclear. Trimming took 2 bases from V and 1 from J, leaving 14 bases between them. Germline CDR1 reads SGHTA; CDR2 reads FQGNSA. The CDR3 is 16 residues long.

The rearrangement links TRBV3-1 to TRBJ2-3; 13 nucleotides match TRBD2. Looked up from germline, CDR1 is LGHDT and CDR2 is YNNKEL (reference sequence). The CDR3 totals 19 residues. Trimming removed 1 base from V and 0 bases from J; junction bases left unmatched: 7. DNA of the CDR3: TGTGCCAGCAGCCAAGGACTAGCGGGAGGTTCGGGTAGCACAGATACGCAGTATTTT. Amino acids: CASSQGLAGGSGSTDTQYF.

This clonotype was observed many times. This sequence joins TRBV6-1 and TRBJ2-7; 14 bases agree with TRBD2. The CDR3 is 15 residues long. The junction had 4 bases not matched to a gene; V was cut back by 7 bases and J by 2 bases. Per the germline V gene, CDR1 is MNHNS and CDR2 is SASEGT. The CDR3 coding sequence is TGTGCCAGCACCGGACTAGCGGGAGGAACCTACGAGCAGTACTTC. Its translation is CASTGLAGGTYEQYF.

This clonotype was picked up many times. The chain recombines TRBV5-1 with TRBJ1-1, with 8 nucleotides matching TRBD1. Looked up from germline, CDR1 is SGHRS and CDR2 is YFSETQ. The length of the CDR3 is 15 residues. With V trimmed by 1 base and J by 0 bases, 2 bases remained unmatched. The CDR3 sequence: CASSLLQGVNTEAFF. In nucleotides, the CDR3 is TGCGCCAGCAGCTTGTTACAGGGGGTGAACACTGAAGCTTTCTTT.